The 17 T cell receptor beta chains below come from one sample, sequenced in a study of blood T cell repertoires in COVID-19 (dated by TCRdb to 2020 to 2022). Library preparation was by the immunoSEQ multiplex PCR assay. Drawn from immuneACCESS, this table holds only the in-frame rearrangements with V and J called that TCRdb kept. Clones are partly lost; checked studies trace under half to an unresolved V gene and leave the rest unexplained. For this sample there are around 470,000 clones; 80% to 95% appear just once. In total, the top ten clones hold about 0.57% of the sample. The sample was PBMCs or T cells enriched from blood (not recorded which). Receptor source: a man between 18 and 35 years old who had recovered from COVID-19.

Written as DNA, the CDR3 is TGTGCCAGCAGCTCTGAGGGGGTCCAGCCCCAGCATTTT. It translates to CASSSEGVQPQHF. The chain combines TRBV5-8 with TRBJ1-5; TRBD1 might be the D (6 bases). The CDR3 spans 13 residues. V shed 3 bases and J shed 7 bases, with 11 bases lying between them. Germline V CDR1 and CDR2: SGHTS, YDEGEE.

This sequence joins TRBV5-4 and TRBJ2-5; D unclear. There are 12 residues in the CDR3. V was pared by 4 bases and J by 0 bases, with 4 bases between. Germline lookup yields CDR1 SGHNT and CDR2 YYREEE (reference sequence). CDR3 in amino acids: CASSRYQETQYF. The CDR3 DNA reads as TGTGCCAGCAGCCGGTACCAAGAGACCCAGTACTTC. The whole variable domain, filled in from reference TRBV5-4 and TRBJ2-5, reads ETGVTQSPTHLIKTRGQQVTLRCSSQSGHNTVSWYQQALGQGPQFIFQYYREEENGRGNFPPRFSGLQFPNYSSELNVNALELDDSALYLCASSRYQETQYFGPGTRLLVL.

The V and J genes are TRBV10-2 and TRBJ1-1; D is unclear. The germline CDR1 and CDR2 sequences are WSHSY and SAAADI. Trimming shortened V by 7 bases and J by 2 bases, and 17 bases separated the two germline ends. The CDR3 has 15 amino acids. The CDR3 sequence is CASIVDTLTNTEAFF. CDR3 DNA: TGCGCCAGCATCGTCGACACTCTCACAAACACTGAAGCTTTCTTT.

The V and J genes are TRBV27 and TRBJ2-1; 11 bases line up with TRBD2. This CDR3 contains 17 residues. Germline V lookup: CDR1 MNHEY, CDR2 SMNVEV (reference sequence). Trimming cost V 6 bases and J 5 bases; bases outside gene matches: 12. The CDR3 DNA is TGTGCCAGCAGCCCCCAAATACTAGCGGGAGACCACAATGAGCAGTTCTTC. Protein sequence: CASSPQILAGDHNEQFF.

J is TRBJ1-1 and V is TRBV5-1; TRBD1 agrees at 7 bases. Trimming removed 2 bases from V and 4 bases from J; junction bases left unmatched: 5. CDR3 length: 14 amino acids. Germline V gives CDR1 SGHRS, CDR2 YFSETQ. CDR3 amino acids: CASSFPDRVTEAFF. CDR3 coding DNA: TGCGCCAGCAGCTTCCCCGACAGGGTCACTGAAGCTTTCTTT.

DNA for the CDR3: TGTGCCGGGATGACAGGGAACACTGAAGCTTTCTTT. Translated: CAGMTGNTEAFF. J is TRBJ1-1 and V is TRBV2, with D possibly matching TRBD1 (6 bases). Germline V lookup: CDR1 SNHLY, CDR2 FYNNEI. Trimming pared 11 bases from V and 1 base from J, leaving 11 bases between. This CDR3 comprises 12 residues.

In its sample, this clone was seen once. V and J are TRBV7-8 and TRBJ1-6; no clear D gene. This CDR3 spans 16 amino acids. The V end was cut by 1 base, the J end by 3 bases, with 10 bases between. CDR1 is SGHVS, CDR2 FQNEAQ, per germline. CDR3 nucleotide sequence: TGTGCCAGCAGCTTAGTGCCCCGCGGCTATAATTCACCCCTCCACTTT. It is translated as CASSLVPRGYNSPLHF.

Comments on this clone: Additional DNA sequences in this sample encode the identical CDR3. V is TRBV6-5 and J is TRBJ2-3; D not resolved. The CDR3 has 11 residues. Germline CDR1 MNHEY, CDR2 SVGAGI. The V end was cut by 6 bases, the J end by 4 bases, with 5 bases between. The CDR3 loop is CASRRADTQYF. The DNA for the CDR3 is TGTGCCAGCAGGAGAGCAGATACGCAGTATTTT.

This clone was counted between two and nine times. The genes are TRBV6-2 or TRBV6-3 and TRBJ1-5; D may be TRBD1 (6 bases). Germline CDR1 is MNHEY and CDR2 is SVGEGT. The CDR3 has 15 amino acids. The V gene lost 2 bases and the J gene lost 14 bases, with 22 bases spanning the gap. The CDR3 reads CASSYGFGQFSPEHF. CDR3 DNA sequence: TGTGCCAGCAGTTACGGGTTCGGACAGTTCAGCCCCGAGCATTTT.

This clone has a single count. The rearrangement links TRBV12-5 to TRBJ1-1, with no clear D. This CDR3 region has 17 residues. V was shortened by 0 bases and J by 0 bases, with 14 bases between the two germline ends. Germline values: CDR1 LGHNT, CDR2 FRNRAP. The CDR3 nucleotides are TGTGCTAGTGGTTTGGTAGGGAGTAGGGCGATGAACACTGAAGCTTTCTTT. It translates to CASGLVGSRAMNTEAFF.

Details on this clone: The identical CDR3 is also encoded by other nucleotide sequences in the sample. The chain has TRBV12-3 or TRBV12-4 and TRBJ2-7; no clear D. Between the trimmed V and J ends, which lost 2 bases and 2 bases, there was a span of 7 bases. The CDR3 length is 13 residues. In DNA form, the CDR3 reads TGTGCCAGCAGTTTAAGGAGTCCCTACGAGCAGTACTTC. Its translation: CASSLRSPYEQYF.

The chain has TRBV15 and TRBJ1-6; 8 bases line up with TRBD1. V lost 1 base, J lost 8 bases, and 4 bases stayed unmatched. Germline CDR1 reads LNHNV; CDR2 reads YYDKDF (reference sequence). The CDR3 has 15 amino acids. Written as DNA, the CDR3 is TGTGCCACCAGCAGAGGACAGGGGAGCGATTCACCCCTCCACTTT. It codes for CATSRGQGSDSPLHF.

The chain is built from TRBV5-5 and TRBJ1-1; possibly TRBD1 for D (5 bases). V was clipped by 4 bases and J by 2 bases, with 12 bases between them. CDR3 length: 14 residues. Germline CDR1 reads SGHKS; CDR2 reads YYEKEE (reference sequence). The CDR3 DNA sequence: TGTGCCAGCAGCGTCAGGGTGATAAACACTGAAGCTTTCTTT. This gives the protein CASSVRVINTEAFF. Complete variable domain (other parts from reference TRBV5-5 and TRBJ1-1): DAGVTQSPTHLIKTRGQQVTLRCSPISGHKSVSWYQQVLGQGPQFIFQYYEKEERGRGNFPDRFSARQFPNYSSELNVNALLLGDSALYLCASSVRVINTEAFFGQGTRLTVV.

This clone has a single count. The chain links TRBV7-9 to TRBJ1-5, with TRBD1 matching 9 bases. V lost 4 bases and J lost 4; bases outside the gene matches: 8. CDR1 is SEHNR, CDR2 FQNEAQ, per germline (reference sequence). CDR3 size: 16 residues. The CDR3 region is CASSYYPGQGNQPQHF. CDR3 sequence (DNA): TGTGCCAGCAGCTACTACCCGGGACAGGGAAATCAGCCCCAGCATTTT.

This clone came up once. The chain carries TRBV13 and TRBJ1-2; perhaps TRBD1 as D (5 bases). Per germline, CDR1 PRHDT and CDR2 FYEKMQ (reference sequence). Trimming removed 5 bases from V and 9 bases from J, with 13 bases in between. The CDR3 covers 12 residues. The chain's CDR3 is CASSRQFDSYTF. The CDR3 DNA reads as TGTGCCAGCAGCCGACAGTTTGATAGCTACACCTTC. Variable domain in full (rest from reference TRBV13 and TRBJ1-2): AAGVIQSPRHLIKEKRETATLKCYPIPRHDTVYWYQQGPGQDPQFLISFYEKMQSDKGSIPDRFSAQQFSDYHSELNMSSLELGDSALYFCASSRQFDSYTFGSGTRLTVV.

This chain uses TRBV5-8 with TRBJ1-6; the D is unclear. Trimming took 4 bases from V and 0 from J, leaving 11 bases between them. Germline CDR1 is SGHTS and CDR2 is YDEGEE. The CDR3 extends over 16 amino acids. In DNA, the CDR3 is TGTGCCAGCAGCCTCATGGGGAGCTCCTATAATTCACCCCTCCACTTT. Protein sequence: CASSLMGSSYNSPLHF.

This rearrangement joins TRBV7-2 to TRBJ2-5; 11 positions agree with TRBD1. The V and J ends lost 5 bases and 3 bases, in that order; junction bases with no gene match: 8. This CDR3 has 16 amino acids. CDR1 and CDR2 from the germline V gene are SGHTA and FQGNSA. The chain's CDR3 is CASSGTGTGGKETQYF. CDR3 bases: TGTGCCAGCAGCGGTACCGGGACAGGGGGGAAAGAGACCCAGTACTTC.